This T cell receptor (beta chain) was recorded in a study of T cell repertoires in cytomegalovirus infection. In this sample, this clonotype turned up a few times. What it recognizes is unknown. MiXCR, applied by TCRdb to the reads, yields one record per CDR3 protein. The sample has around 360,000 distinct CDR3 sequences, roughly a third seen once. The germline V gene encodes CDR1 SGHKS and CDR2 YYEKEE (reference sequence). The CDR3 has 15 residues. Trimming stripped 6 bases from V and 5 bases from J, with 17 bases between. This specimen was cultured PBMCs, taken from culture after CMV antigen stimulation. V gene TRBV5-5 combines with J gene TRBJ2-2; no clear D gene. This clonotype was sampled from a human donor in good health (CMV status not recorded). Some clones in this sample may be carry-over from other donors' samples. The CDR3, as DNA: TGTGCCAGCATCCTGACGGAGAGTGGGACCGGGGAGCTGTTTTTT. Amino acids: CASILTESGTGELFF.